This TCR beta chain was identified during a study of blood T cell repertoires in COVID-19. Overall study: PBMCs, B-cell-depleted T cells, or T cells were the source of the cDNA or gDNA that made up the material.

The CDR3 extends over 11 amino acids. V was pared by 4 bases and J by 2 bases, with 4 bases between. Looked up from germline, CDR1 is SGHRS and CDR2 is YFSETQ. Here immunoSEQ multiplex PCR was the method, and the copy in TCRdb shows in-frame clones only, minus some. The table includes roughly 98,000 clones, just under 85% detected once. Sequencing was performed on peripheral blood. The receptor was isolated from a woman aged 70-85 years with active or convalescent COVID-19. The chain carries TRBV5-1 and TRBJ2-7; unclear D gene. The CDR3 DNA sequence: TGCGCCAGCAGCCGAGCCTACGAGCAGTACTTC. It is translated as CASSRAYEQYF. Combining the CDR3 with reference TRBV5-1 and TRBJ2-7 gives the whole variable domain KAGVTQTPRYLIKTRGQQVTLSCSPISGHRSVSWYQQTPGQGLQFLFEYFSETQRNKGNFPGRFSGRQFSNSRSEMNVSTLELGDSALYLCASSRAYEQYFGPGTRLTVT.